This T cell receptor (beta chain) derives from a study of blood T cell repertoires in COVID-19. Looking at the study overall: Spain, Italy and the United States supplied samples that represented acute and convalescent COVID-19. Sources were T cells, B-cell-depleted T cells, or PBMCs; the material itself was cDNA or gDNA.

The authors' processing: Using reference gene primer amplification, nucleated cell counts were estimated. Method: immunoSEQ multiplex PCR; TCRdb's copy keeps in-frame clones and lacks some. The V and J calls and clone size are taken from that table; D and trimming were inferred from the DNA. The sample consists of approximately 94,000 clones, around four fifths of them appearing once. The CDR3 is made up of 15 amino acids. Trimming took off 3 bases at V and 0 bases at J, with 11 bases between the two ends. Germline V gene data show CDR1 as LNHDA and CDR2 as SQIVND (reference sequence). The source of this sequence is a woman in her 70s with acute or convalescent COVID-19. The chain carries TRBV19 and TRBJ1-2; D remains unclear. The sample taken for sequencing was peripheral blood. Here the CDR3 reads CASSIAGRANYGYTF. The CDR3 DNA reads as TGTGCCAGTAGTATTGCTGGGAGAGCTAACTATGGCTACACCTTC.